This entry lists 9 T cell receptor beta chains sequenced from one sample in a study of human T cells and chemical hapten exposure. MiXCR, run by TCRdb on the RACE reads, gives a single entry per CDR3 protein. The profile shows some 42,000 distinct CDR3 sequences, approximately 9.5% of them singletons. Time point indicated: patch test 2, 6 weeks after DPC sensitization. Described treatment: therapeutic diphenylcyclopropenone sensitization with weekly scalp DPC. The template was total RNA from unfractionated whole blood. This specimen consisted of whole blood, obtained in connection with sensitization to the hapten diphenylcyclopropenone (DPC). Source of these receptors: a woman aged 25 to 39 with alopecia areata. Some clones in this sample may be carry-over from other donors' samples.

This clonotype was observed at least ten times. The chain links TRBV6-1 to TRBJ2-2; 7 bases agree with TRBD2. Germline CDR1 reads MNHNS; CDR2 reads SASEGT. The CDR3 contains 15 residues. With V trimmed by 8 bases and J by 9 bases, 15 bases remained unmatched. CDR3: CASGTGTTKGRELFF. The DNA of the CDR3 is TGTGCCAGCGGGACGGGGACTACCAAGGGCCGGGAGCTGTTTTTT.

This clonotype was counted many times. The chain combines TRBV11-2 with TRBJ2-7; no definite D call. CDR3 length equals 16 residues. CDR1 SGHAT and CDR2 FQNNGV come from the germline V gene. Trimming removed 3 bases at V and 2 bases at J, with 17 bases between. The CDR3 sequence: CASSFAVTGLPYEQYF. The CDR3 coding sequence is TGTGCCAGCAGCTTTGCCGTAACCGGGTTACCCTACGAGCAGTACTTC.

There are a few counts of this clonotype. The V call is TRBV11-1, the J call TRBJ2-6; D is ambiguous. The CDR3 spans 17 residues. V shed 3 bases and J shed 0 bases, with 12 bases lying between them. Germline V gene sequence: CDR1 SGHAT, CDR2 FQDESV (reference sequence). The CDR3 reads CASSFFRSPSGANVLTF. CDR3 DNA: TGTGCCAGCAGCTTTTTCAGATCCCCCTCTGGGGCCAACGTCCTGACTTTC.

This clonotype was seen a handful of times. The rearrangement joins TRBV30 to TRBJ2-7, with no clear D. The CDR3 runs 13 residues. CDR1 and CDR2 from the germline V gene are GTSNPN and SVGIG (reference sequence). V was cut by 0 bases and J by 3 bases, with 9 bases left in between. The CDR3 protein is CAWSVGQDYEQYF. The CDR3 DNA reads TGTGCCTGGAGTGTAGGGCAGGACTACGAGCAGTACTTC.

This clonotype was observed a few times. The rearrangement joins TRBV7-2 to TRBJ2-2; 7 positions agree with TRBD1. Germline CDR1 is SGHTA and CDR2 is FQGNSA. The CDR3 is 16 amino acids. After removal of 1 base from V and 6 bases from J, the junction contained 8 bases not matched to a gene. The chain's CDR3 is CASSLGTGDYAGELFF. The CDR3 bases are TGTGCCAGCAGCTTAGGTACAGGGGATTACGCCGGGGAGCTGTTTTTT.

This clonotype has a handful of counts. The CDR3 spells CASRNDRDNEQYF. The CDR3 DNA is TGTGCCAGCAGGAACGACAGGGACAACGAGCAGTACTTC. J is TRBJ2-7 and V is TRBV6-6, with 7 bases matching TRBD1. The CDR3 is made up of 13 amino acids. J was trimmed by 5 bases and V by 6 bases; bases with no gene match: 7. Germline V gene data show CDR1 as MNHNY and CDR2 as SVGAGI (reference sequence).

The chain links TRBV28 to TRBJ2-4; no definite D call. Germline CDR1 MDHEN, CDR2 SYDVKM. The CDR3 spans 14 residues. V lost 6 bases and J 0 bases, leaving 9 bases between the germline ends. CDR3 nucleotides: TGTGCCAGCAGGGACCAGGTAGCCAAAAACATTCAGTACTTC. Residues: CASRDQVAKNIQYF.

This clonotype was observed at least ten times. This rearrangement joins TRBV29-1 to TRBJ2-1; D perhaps matches TRBD2 (5 bases). V was pared by 6 bases and J by 6 bases, with 21 bases between. This CDR3 is built from 15 residues. CDR1 SQVTM and CDR2 ANQGSEA come from the germline V gene. CDR3 DNA sequence: TGCAGCGTGACGACTCTTAACCCCCGGGGCAATGAGCAGTTCTTC. It specifies CSVTTLNPRGNEQFF.

This clonotype was seen more than once but under ten times. The gene calls are TRBV20-1 and TRBJ2-6; 7 bases match TRBD1. CDR1 and CDR2 (germline): DFQATT, SNEGSKA (reference sequence). Unmatched junction bases numbered 5, after V lost 5 bases and J lost 4 bases. CDR3 length equals 14 residues. CDR3 amino acids: CSAQGVAGANVLTF. The CDR3 DNA is TGCAGTGCTCAGGGGGTGGCAGGGGCCAACGTCCTGACTTTC.